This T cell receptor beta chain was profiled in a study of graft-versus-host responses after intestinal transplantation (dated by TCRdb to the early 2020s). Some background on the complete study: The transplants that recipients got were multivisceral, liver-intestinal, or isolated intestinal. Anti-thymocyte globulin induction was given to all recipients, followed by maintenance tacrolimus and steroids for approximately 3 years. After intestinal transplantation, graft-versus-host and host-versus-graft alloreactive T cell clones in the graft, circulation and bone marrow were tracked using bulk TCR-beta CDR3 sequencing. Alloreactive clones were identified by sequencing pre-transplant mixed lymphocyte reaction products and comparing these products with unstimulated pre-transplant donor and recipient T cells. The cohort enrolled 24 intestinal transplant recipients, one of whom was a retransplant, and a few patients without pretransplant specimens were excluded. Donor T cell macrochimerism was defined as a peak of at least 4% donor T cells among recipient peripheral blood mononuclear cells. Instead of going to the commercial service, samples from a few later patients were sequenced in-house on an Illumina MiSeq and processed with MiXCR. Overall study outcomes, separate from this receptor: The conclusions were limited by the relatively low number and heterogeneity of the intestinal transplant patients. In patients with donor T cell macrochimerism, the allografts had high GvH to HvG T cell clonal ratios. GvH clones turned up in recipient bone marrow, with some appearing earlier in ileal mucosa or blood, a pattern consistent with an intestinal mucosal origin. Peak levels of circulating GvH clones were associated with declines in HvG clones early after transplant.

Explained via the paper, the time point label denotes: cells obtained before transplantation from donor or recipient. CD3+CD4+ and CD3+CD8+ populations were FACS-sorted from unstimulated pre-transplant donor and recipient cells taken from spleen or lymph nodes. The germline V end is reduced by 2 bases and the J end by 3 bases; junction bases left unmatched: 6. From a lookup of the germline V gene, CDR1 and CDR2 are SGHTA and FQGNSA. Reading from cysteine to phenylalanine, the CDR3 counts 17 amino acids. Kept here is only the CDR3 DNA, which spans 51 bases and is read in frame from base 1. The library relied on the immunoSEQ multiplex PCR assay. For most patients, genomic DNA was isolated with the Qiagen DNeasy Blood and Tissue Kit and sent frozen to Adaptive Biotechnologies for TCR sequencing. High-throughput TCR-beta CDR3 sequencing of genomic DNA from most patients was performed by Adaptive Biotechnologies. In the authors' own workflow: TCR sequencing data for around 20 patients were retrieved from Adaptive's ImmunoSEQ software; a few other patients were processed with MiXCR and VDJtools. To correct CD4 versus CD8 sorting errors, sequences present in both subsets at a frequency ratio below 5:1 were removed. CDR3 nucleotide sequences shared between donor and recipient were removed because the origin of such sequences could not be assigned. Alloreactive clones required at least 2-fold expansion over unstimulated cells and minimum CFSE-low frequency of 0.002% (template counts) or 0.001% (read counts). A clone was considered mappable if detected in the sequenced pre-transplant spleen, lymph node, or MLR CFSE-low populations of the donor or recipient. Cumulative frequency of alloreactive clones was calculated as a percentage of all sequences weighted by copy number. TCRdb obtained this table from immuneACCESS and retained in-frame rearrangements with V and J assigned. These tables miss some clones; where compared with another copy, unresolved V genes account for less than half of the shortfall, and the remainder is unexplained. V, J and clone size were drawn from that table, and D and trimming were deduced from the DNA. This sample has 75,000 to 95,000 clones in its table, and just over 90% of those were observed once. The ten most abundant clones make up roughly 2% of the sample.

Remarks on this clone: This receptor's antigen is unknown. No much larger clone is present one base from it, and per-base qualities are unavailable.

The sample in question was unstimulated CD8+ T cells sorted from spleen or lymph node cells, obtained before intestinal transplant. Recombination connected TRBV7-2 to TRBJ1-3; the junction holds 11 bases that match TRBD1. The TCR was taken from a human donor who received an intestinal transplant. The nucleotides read TGTGCCAGCAGCTTAATACCGGGACAGGGGGTTGGAAACACCATATATTTT. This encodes CASSLIPGQGVGNTIYF. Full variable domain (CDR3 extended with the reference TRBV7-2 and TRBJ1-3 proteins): GAGVSQSPSNKVTEKGKDVELRCDPISGHTALYWYRQSLGQGLEFLIYFQGNSAPDKSGLPSDRFSAERTGGSVSTLTIQRTQQEDSAVYLCASSLIPGQGVGNTIYFGEGSWLTVV.